The 17 T cell receptor beta chains in this list originate from one sample, sequenced in a study of T-cell reconstitution after alpha-beta-depleted transplantation in children. Unique molecular identifiers featured in how the TCRbeta library was prepared. TCRdb re-called the PCR reads through MiXCR, storing one row per CDR3 protein. The top ten hold roughly 28% of the sample, which has approximately 1,000,000 distinct CDR3 sequences, under 30% seen once. The sample here was PBMCs, mostly from graft donor cells, taken 360 days after TCRalphabeta/CD19-depleted stem cell transplant. These receptors all stem from a boy less than two years old who had a stem cell transplant for SCID, so the T cells may come from the graft donor.

The genes are TRBV20-1 and TRBJ2-3, with 8 nucleotides matching TRBD2. Germline CDR1 is DFQATT and CDR2 is SNEGSKA (reference sequence). After removal of 0 bases from V and 1 base from J, the junction contained 6 bases not matched to a gene. The CDR3 is 16 residues long. The CDR3 nucleotides are TGCAGTGCTAGAGAAGATTGGCGGGGGGGCACAGATACGCAGTATTTT. It encodes CSAREDWRGGTDTQYF.

This sequence joins TRBV27 and TRBJ2-6; no clear D. The CDR3 spans 14 residues. Trimming removed 3 bases from V and 5 bases from J, with 8 bases in between. Germline V gives CDR1 MNHEY, CDR2 SMNVEV (reference sequence). CDR3 protein: CASSLRSRANVLTF. DNA for the CDR3: TGTGCCAGCAGTTTGAGGTCGCGGGCCAACGTCCTGACTTTC.

CDR3 nucleotide sequence: TGTGCCAGCAGTGAGGGGATTGAGCAGTTCTTC. It is translated as CASSEGIEQFF. This rearrangement joins TRBV2 to TRBJ2-1; no definite D call. Germline CDR1 reads SNHLY; CDR2 reads FYNNEI. V was clipped by 3 bases and J by 9 bases, with 6 bases between them. The CDR3 length is 11 residues.

The genes are TRBV28 and TRBJ2-7; the D gene is possibly TRBD2 (6 bases). Germline V gives CDR1 MDHEN, CDR2 SYDVKM. The CDR3 totals 14 residues. The ends were cut back, 6 bases at V and 2 bases at J, with 14 bases in the middle. The CDR3 protein is CASRSGLRPYEQYF. The DNA for the CDR3 is TGTGCCAGCAGATCGGGACTGCGCCCCTACGAGCAGTACTTC.

To note about this clonotype: This may arise from a read error, as a much more abundant clone is one base away. The rearrangement uses TRBV5-1 and TRBJ2-2; the match to TRBD1 covers 8 bases. The CDR3 has 15 residues. Germline V gene data show CDR1 as SGHRS and CDR2 as YFSETQ. CDR3 amino acids: CASRLGQANTGELFF. DNA for the CDR3: TGCGCCAGCAGGTTGGGACAGGCGAACACCGGGGAGCTGTTTTTT.

This clonotype was observed many times. The chain combines TRBV18 with TRBJ2-7; a weak D match, TRBD2 (6 bases). The V end lost 3 bases, the J end lost 4 bases, and 13 bases lay between the germline ends. The germline V gene encodes CDR1 KGHSH and CDR2 LQKENI. The CDR3 runs to 14 residues. CDR3 region: CASSPLGLAYEQYF. The CDR3 DNA is TGTGCCAGCTCACCGTTGGGACTGGCGTACGAGCAGTACTTC.

The chain links TRBV5-5 to TRBJ2-3; tentatively, D is TRBD1 (6 bases). The CDR3 runs 16 residues. The germline gives CDR1 SGHKS, CDR2 YYEKEE (reference sequence). Trimming removed 2 bases from V and 3 bases from J, with 16 bases in between. The CDR3, as DNA: TGTGCCAGCAGCTTAAGCACAGGGTGGGGAACAGATACGCAGTATTTT. It yields the protein CASSLSTGWGTDTQYF. Using reference TRBV5-5 and TRBJ2-3 for the parts outside the CDR3, the full variable domain is DAGVTQSPTHLIKTRGQQVTLRCSPISGHKSVSWYQQVLGQGPQFIFQYYEKEERGRGNFPDRFSARQFPNYSSELNVNALLLGDSALYLCASSLSTGWGTDTQYFGPGTRLTVL.

This chain uses TRBV6-5 with TRBJ2-7; TRBD1 matches at 8 bases. CDR1 and CDR2 from the germline V gene are MNHEY and SVGAGI. Germline trimming cut 0 bases from V and 3 bases from J; bases unmatched to any gene: 7. The CDR3 runs to 16 residues. DNA for the CDR3: TGTGCCAGCAGTTACTCTCTGGGACAGGTGGGCTACGAGCAGTACTTC. Its translation is CASSYSLGQVGYEQYF.

The chain employs TRBV10-3 and TRBJ2-7; D not resolved. This CDR3 contains 11 residues. The ends were cut back, 4 bases at V and 2 bases at J, with 3 bases in the middle. CDR1 and CDR2 (germline): ENHRY, SYGVKD. In DNA form, the CDR3 reads TGTGCCATCAGTGCCACCTACGAGCAGTACTTC. Protein: CAISATYEQYF.

This chain uses TRBV6-5 with TRBJ1-3; perhaps TRBD1 as D (6 bases). The CDR3 totals 15 residues. V dropped 0 bases and J dropped 4 bases, with 10 bases sitting between them. Germline lookup yields CDR1 MNHEY and CDR2 SVGAGI. CDR3 residues: CASSYSRGDGNTIYF. In DNA form, the CDR3 reads TGTGCCAGCAGTTACTCCAGGGGCGACGGAAACACCATATATTTT.

In this sample, this clonotype turned up a few times. V usage is TRBV20-1 and J usage is TRBJ2-5; tentatively, D is TRBD1 (5 bases). Germline V lookup: CDR1 DFQATT, CDR2 SNEGSKA (reference sequence). This CDR3 is 12 amino acids long. V was pared by 4 bases and J by 2 bases, with 8 bases between. The DNA of the CDR3 is TGCAGTGCTACCCAGGGTCAAGAGACCCAGTACTTC. This codes for CSATQGQETQYF.

This clonotype was observed a few times. The chain couples TRBV27 to TRBJ2-7, with 7 bases aligning to TRBD1. Trimming took 6 bases from V and 3 from J; bases not matched to a gene: 8. Germline V gene lookup returns CDR1 MNHEY and CDR2 SMNVEV (reference sequence). The CDR3 has 14 amino acids. This CDR3 reads CASRGQTPFYEQYF. The CDR3 region has the DNA TGTGCCAGCAGGGGACAGACACCCTTCTACGAGCAGTACTTC.

Only a few counts were recorded for this clonotype. The genes are TRBV5-1 and TRBJ2-7; no clear D gene. This CDR3 has 16 amino acids. Germline CDR1 and CDR2: SGHRS and YFSETQ. V was shortened by 5 bases and J by 6 bases, with 24 bases between the two germline ends. The CDR3 coding sequence is TGCGCCAGCAGTTCCACTTCTGGGGTAATAACGTCCGAGCAGTACTTC. Translating gives CASSSTSGVITSEQYF.

Note on this clonotype: The junction differs from germline at one of its ends, possibly a read error. CDR3 loop: CASCQGIAFLHSYEQYF. The CDR3 coding sequence is TGTGCCAGCTGCCAAGGAATAGCGTTCCTCCACTCCTACGAGCAGTACTTC. The chain uses TRBV3-1 and TRBJ2-7; D might be TRBD2 (5 bases). Germline V gene data show CDR1 as LGHDT and CDR2 as YNNKEL (reference sequence). CDR3 length: 17 residues.

This clonotype was detected a few times. This rearrangement joins TRBV24-1 to TRBJ2-1, with TRBD2 matching 10 bases. CDR1 is KGHDR and CDR2 is SFDVKD in the germline V gene. J gave up 6 bases and V 9 bases, and 16 bases lay outside the gene matches. The CDR3 runs to 17 residues. CDR3 nucleotides: TGTGCCACCGGGAGTGGGTCTGGCACTAGCGGGGCCAATGAGCAGTTCTTC. It is translated as CATGSGSGTSGANEQFF.

This clonotype was observed a few times. The V and J genes are TRBV15 and TRBJ2-3, with D maybe TRBD1 (5 bases). Germline V gives CDR1 LNHNV, CDR2 YYDKDF (reference sequence). The CDR3 is made up of 14 amino acids. V lost 1 base, J lost 6 bases, and 11 bases lay in between. CDR3 in DNA: TGTGCCACCAGCAGAGCAGGGCCTACGGATACGCAGTATTTT. Amino acid sequence: CATSRAGPTDTQYF. Based on the CDR3 plus reference TRBV15 and TRBJ2-3, the full variable domain is DAMVIQNPRYQVTQFGKPVTLSCSQTLNHNVMYWYQQKSSQAPKLLFHYYDKDFNNEADTPDNFQSRRPNTSFCFLDIRSPGLGDTAMYLCATSRAGPTDTQYFGPGTRLTVL.

This sequence joins TRBV11-2 and TRBJ2-7; D gene unclear. The length of the CDR3 is 11 residues. Germline CDR1 SGHAT, CDR2 FQNNGV. Deletions cut 7 bases from V and 6 bases from J, with 10 bases between. The CDR3 DNA is TGTGCCAGCAACCTTTTCAGCGAGCAGTACTTC. Protein sequence: CASNLFSEQYF.